A single sample gave rise to the 28 T cell receptor beta chains below, sequenced in a study of CD8 T cells in ankylosing spondylitis. A single record per CDR3 protein comes from TCRdb applying MiXCR to the 5' RACE reads. The table lists around 250,000 distinct CDR3 sequences, about 10% of them singletons. Specimen: blood, either unsorted or a sorted T cell fraction (not recorded which). These receptors came from a male donor with ankylosing spondylitis or in good health (not recorded which).

This clonotype has a handful of counts. The chain carries TRBV5-1 and TRBJ2-1; 11 bases line up with TRBD2. This CDR3 spans 21 amino acids. Germline CDR1 is SGHRS and CDR2 is YFSETQ. J lost 6 bases, V lost 0 bases, and 20 bases had no gene match. The CDR3: CASSLAGKFSGREFVGNEQFF. In DNA, the CDR3 is TGCGCCAGCAGCTTGGCGGGGAAGTTTAGCGGGAGGGAGTTCGTAGGCAATGAGCAGTTCTTC.

This clonotype showed up many times. CDR3 sequence (DNA): TGCGCCAGCAGCTTGGAGGGCCGGTGGACCCAGTACTTC. Translating gives CASSLEGRWTQYF. V and J are TRBV5-1 and TRBJ2-5; no clear D. Trimming took 0 bases from V and 7 from J, leaving 10 bases between them. The CDR3 is made up of 13 amino acids. Germline lookup yields CDR1 SGHRS and CDR2 YFSETQ.

The J gene is TRBJ2-5, the V gene TRBV5-1; 7 bases match TRBD1. The CDR3 runs to 15 residues. The V segment lost 4 bases and the J segment 1 base; nucleotides outside the gene matches: 7. Germline-derived CDR1 and CDR2 are SGHRS and YFSETQ. CDR3 sequence (DNA): TGCGCCAGCAGCGAACAGGGGTGGGGCCAAGAGACCCAGTACTTC. Protein sequence: CASSEQGWGQETQYF. Together with reference TRBV5-1 and TRBJ2-5, the CDR3 gives the full variable domain: KAGVTQTPRYLIKTRGQQVTLSCSPISGHRSVSWYQQTPGQGLQFLFEYFSETQRNKGNFPGRFSGRQFSNSRSEMNVSTLELGDSALYLCASSEQGWGQETQYFGPGTRLLVL.

Many counts were recorded for this clonotype. This chain links TRBV12-3 or TRBV12-4 with TRBJ2-3; D is ambiguous. Trimming removed 2 bases at V and 1 base at J, with 10 bases between. This CDR3 is built from 15 residues. This CDR3 reads CASSLSAPGTDTQYF. The CDR3 DNA reads TGTGCCAGCAGTTTATCGGCCCCGGGCACAGATACGCAGTATTTT.

This clonotype has at least ten counts. J is TRBJ2-3 and V is TRBV6-4, with 8 nucleotides matching TRBD2. With 6 bases clipped from V and 3 bases from J, the junction kept 5 bases outside the gene matches. Germline-derived CDR1 and CDR2 are MRHNA and SNTAGT. CDR3 length: 14 residues. The DNA for the CDR3 is TGTGCCAGCAGGGAGCGGGGGCCGACAGATACGCAGTATTTT. Its protein is CASRERGPTDTQYF.

This clonotype was observed many times. The chain employs TRBV12-3 or TRBV12-4 and TRBJ2-2; 9 nucleotides agree with TRBD1. The V gene end was trimmed by 6 bases and the J gene end by 7 bases; junction bases not matched to a gene: 6. The CDR3 is 14 amino acids. CDR3 DNA: TGTGCCAGCAGCGCGGGACAGGGCTTCGGGGAGCTGTTTTTT. It translates to CASSAGQGFGELFF.

This clonotype has just one count. A much larger clone lies one base from this, so it may be a read error. The V gene is TRBV19, the J gene TRBJ1-1; D not resolved. Germline CDR1 LNHDA, CDR2 SQIVND (reference sequence). The CDR3 consists of 13 residues. In DNA, the CDR3 is TGTGCCAATAGTGTGGGTCCTAACACTGAAGCTTTCTTT. Amino acids: CANSVGPNTEAFF.

This clonotype was seen repeatedly, ten times or more. The CDR3 is CASQSEQVRGEQFF. The CDR3 DNA sequence: TGTGCCAGCCAAAGCGAGCAGGTACGGGGTGAGCAGTTCTTC. V is TRBV5-5 and J is TRBJ2-1; weak D call: TRBD2 (5 bases). Germline V gives CDR1 SGHKS, CDR2 YYEKEE (reference sequence). V lost 7 bases, J lost 9 bases, and 20 bases lay in between. The CDR3 consists of 14 residues. Using reference TRBV5-5 and TRBJ2-1 for the parts outside the CDR3, the full variable domain is DAGVTQSPTHLIKTRGQQVTLRCSPISGHKSVSWYQQVLGQGPQFIFQYYEKEERGRGNFPDRFSARQFPNYSSELNVNALLLGDSALYLCASQSEQVRGEQFFGPGTRLTVL.

In this sample, this clonotype turned up many times. This chain connects TRBV21-1 to TRBJ2-1; the table's D call, TRBD1, was not checked against the DNA. TRBV21-1 is given as a pseudogene. The CDR3 is made up of 18 amino acids. CDR3 in amino acids: CATTWGINGDGPYNEQFF. The CDR3 DNA sequence: TGTGCCACCACATGGGGTATTAACGGGGACGGCCCCTACAATGAGCAGTTCTTC.

V is TRBV7-8 and J is TRBJ2-3; D is ambiguous. The CDR3 runs to 19 residues. Trimming stripped 1 base from V and 0 bases from J, with 20 bases between. Germline assignment: CDR1 SGHVS and CDR2 FQNEAQ. CDR3 coding DNA: TGTGCCAGCAGCTTAGAACGGCTCCTACGGAAATCTAGCACAGATACGCAGTATTTT. Translated, it gives CASSLERLLRKSSTDTQYF.

The chain is built from TRBV29-1 and TRBJ2-1; D might be TRBD1 or TRBD2, each matching 6 bases. CDR1 is SQVTM, CDR2 ANQGSEA, per germline. The length of the CDR3 is 15 residues. V lost 6 bases to trimming and J lost 6 bases, with 21 bases between them. In DNA form, the CDR3 reads TGCAGCGTCCCCGGCGGAGGGGGGCCGCGCAATGAGCAGTTCTTC. Its protein is CSVPGGGGPRNEQFF.

The table lists this clonotype with a few counts. V gene TRBV12-3 or TRBV12-4 combines with J gene TRBJ2-1; 7 bases align to TRBD1. V shed 5 bases, J shed 4 bases, and the junction held 8 bases outside the gene matches. The CDR3 consists of 15 residues. The CDR3: CASSPGTVGYNEQFF. The CDR3 DNA sequence: TGTGCCAGCAGTCCCGGGACAGTGGGATACAATGAGCAGTTCTTC.

This clonotype was seen many times. This chain uses TRBV10-2 with TRBJ1-6, with 7 positions matching TRBD1. V dropped 2 bases and J dropped 3; count of bases not matched to a gene: 7. CDR3 size: 17 residues. Looked up from germline, CDR1 is WSHSY and CDR2 is SAAADI. The CDR3 DNA reads TGCGCCAGCAGTGAGACAAGGACAGGACGCTATAATTCACCCCTCCACTTT. Translating it yields CASSETRTGRYNSPLHF.

Regarding this clonotype: It may be a read error: a sequence one base away is much more abundant. The chain recombines TRBV12-3 or TRBV12-4 with TRBJ2-7; D ambiguous. This CDR3 has 12 residues. The CDR3 nucleotides read TGTGCCAGCAGCGCCGTCCACTACGGGCAGTACTTC. As protein: CASSAVHYGQYF.

The table lists this clonotype with a few counts. The V gene is TRBV7-2, the J gene TRBJ2-3; no firm D call. Trimming removed 4 bases from V and 0 bases from J, with 11 bases in between. CDR3 size: 15 residues. CDR1 and CDR2 (germline): SGHTA, FQGNSA. This CDR3 is CASSYPGRSTDTQYF. The CDR3, as DNA: TGTGCCAGCAGCTACCCCGGACGGAGCACAGATACGCAGTATTTT.

This clonotype has ten or more counts. J is TRBJ2-1 and V is TRBV15, with 9 bases identical to TRBD1. Unmatched junction bases numbered 11, after V lost 2 bases and J lost 6 bases. Germline-derived CDR1 and CDR2 are LNHNV and YYDKDF (reference sequence). The CDR3 is made up of 17 amino acids. The CDR3 here is CATSRRRGDREANEQFF. The CDR3 DNA reads as TGTGCCACCAGCAGACGCCGTGGGGACAGGGAGGCCAATGAGCAGTTCTTC.

The chain employs TRBV4-2 and TRBJ2-2; no clear D. Trimming took off 0 bases at V and 8 bases at J, with 7 bases between the two ends. Germline V CDR1 and CDR2: LGHNA, YNFKEQ. The CDR3 length is 13 residues. CDR3 sequence: CASSQDWLGELFF. CDR3 sequence (DNA): TGTGCCAGCAGCCAAGATTGGCTGGGGGAGCTGTTTTTT.

The chain is built from TRBV29-1 and TRBJ2-5; 9 nucleotides line up with TRBD2. The CDR3 runs 14 residues. Losses at the gene ends were 3 bases for V and 2 bases for J; bases not matched to a gene: 4. Germline values: CDR1 SQVTM, CDR2 ANQGSEA. CDR3 protein: CSVDSGGLQETQYF. The CDR3 nucleotides are TGCAGCGTTGACAGCGGGGGGCTACAAGAGACCCAGTACTTC.

The chain is built from TRBV7-8 and TRBJ1-1, with D possibly being TRBD1 (5 bases). CDR3 length: 16 amino acids. The germline V gene encodes CDR1 SGHVS and CDR2 FQNEAQ. V lost 0 bases and J 3 bases, leaving 14 bases between the germline ends. The CDR3 here is CASSLAAGGGYTEAFF. CDR3 in DNA: TGTGCCAGCAGCTTAGCGGCGGGGGGTGGGTACACTGAAGCTTTCTTT.

In its sample, this clonotype was seen many times. V usage is TRBV5-1 and J usage is TRBJ2-3, with 11 bases lining up with TRBD1. CDR3 length: 16 residues. The J segment lost 5 bases and the V segment lost 2 bases, leaving 7 bases of the junction unmatched. CDR1 is SGHRS, CDR2 YFSETQ, per germline. The CDR3 sequence: CASSFWTGGAGDTQYF. In nucleotides, the CDR3 is TGCGCCAGCAGCTTTTGGACAGGGGGCGCGGGAGATACGCAGTATTTT.

This clonotype came up a few times. The V gene is TRBV2, the J gene TRBJ2-7, with D unresolved. Germline loops: CDR1 SNHLY, CDR2 FYNNEI. The CDR3 runs 10 residues. Deletions cut 1 base from V and 5 bases from J, with 0 bases between. The CDR3 spells CASSEDEQYF. CDR3 DNA sequence: TGTGCCAGCAGTGAAGACGAGCAGTACTTC.

The table lists this clonotype with a few counts. The V gene is TRBV10-3, the J gene TRBJ2-5; D may be TRBD2 (6 bases). The ends were cut back, 3 bases at V and 5 bases at J, with 16 bases in the middle. CDR1 is ENHRY and CDR2 is SYGVKD in the germline V gene. This CDR3 is built from 15 residues. CDR3 loop: CAISERGGNVETQYF. The CDR3 DNA reads as TGTGCCATCAGTGAAAGGGGAGGAAACGTGGAGACCCAGTACTTC.

This clonotype was seen at least ten times. The V and J genes are TRBV21-1 and TRBJ2-1; whether TRBD1, the table's D call, matches the DNA was not checked. TRBV21-1 is reported as a pseudogene. The CDR3 is 24 residues long. Here the CDR3 DNA reads TGTGCCAGCAGCAAACCCGGGACAGATAATAGCGGGCCCCCCATATTTAGCTCCTACAATGAGCAGTTCTTC. Its protein product is CASSKPGTDNSGPPIFSSYNEQFF.

This clonotype was recorded many times. This rearrangement joins TRBV20-1 to TRBJ2-3; TRBD2 aligns across 8 bases. Unmatched junction bases numbered 16, after V lost 0 bases and J lost 5 bases. This CDR3 is 18 amino acids long. The germline gives CDR1 DFQATT, CDR2 SNEGSKA (reference sequence). The CDR3, as DNA: TGCAGTGCTAGAGATCTGTGGCGGGGGGCGGCAGGGAGAGATACGCAGTATTTT. As protein: CSARDLWRGAAGRDTQYF.

This clonotype was recorded many times. The V gene is TRBV15, the J gene TRBJ2-1; D remains ambiguous. This CDR3 region has 14 residues. The germline CDR1 and CDR2 sequences are LNHNV and YYDKDF (reference sequence). Between the trimmed V and J ends, which lost 9 bases and 2 bases, there was a span of 14 bases. In DNA form, the CDR3 reads TGTGCCACGACGAGTAATGCCCCCTACAATGAGCAGTTCTTC. Amino acid sequence: CATTSNAPYNEQFF. The whole variable domain, filled in from reference TRBV15 and TRBJ2-1, reads DAMVIQNPRYQVTQFGKPVTLSCSQTLNHNVMYWYQQKSSQAPKLLFHYYDKDFNNEADTPDNFQSRRPNTSFCFLDIRSPGLGDTAMYLCATTSNAPYNEQFFGPGTRLTVL.

This clonotype was observed many times. The chain combines TRBV20-1 with TRBJ2-7, with 8 bases aligning to TRBD2. The CDR3 has 17 residues. Germline assignment: CDR1 DFQATT and CDR2 SNEGSKA (reference sequence). Losses at the gene ends were 0 bases for V and 0 bases for J; bases not matched to a gene: 10. The CDR3 DNA sequence: TGCAGTGCTAGAGATCTTCAAACTAGCGGCCGCTCCTACGAGCAGTACTTC. Amino acids: CSARDLQTSGRSYEQYF.

The chain combines TRBV2 with TRBJ2-7; D might be TRBD1 or TRBD2, each matching 5 bases. V was pared by 3 bases and J by 6 bases, with 15 bases between. The CDR3 is made up of 14 amino acids. Germline V gene sequence: CDR1 SNHLY, CDR2 FYNNEI. This CDR3 reads CASSDRTAGSEQYF. The CDR3 DNA follows: TGTGCCAGCAGTGATAGGACGGCAGGGAGCGAGCAGTACTTC.

The chain joins TRBV10-3 to TRBJ2-7; D gene uncertain. V dropped 1 base and J dropped 4 bases, with 17 bases sitting between them. This CDR3 is 16 amino acids long. Germline V lookup: CDR1 ENHRY, CDR2 SYGVKD. CDR3 residues: CAISEFSPTNGYEQYF. CDR3 coding DNA: TGTGCCATCAGTGAGTTTAGTCCCACAAACGGTTACGAGCAGTACTTC.